These 18 T cell receptor beta chains came from one sample sequenced in a study of human T cells and chemical hapten exposure. Time point: patch test 2, 6 weeks after DPC sensitization. Treatment specified: therapeutic diphenylcyclopropenone sensitization with weekly scalp DPC. TCRdb re-derived calls from the RACE reads in MiXCR, one entry per CDR3 protein. The profile shows about 89,000 distinct CDR3 sequences, approximately 10% of them singletons. Material: whole blood, obtained in connection with sensitization to the hapten diphenylcyclopropenone (DPC). The receptors here all came from a man aged 35 to 55 with alopecia areata. Some clones in this sample may be carry-over from other donors' samples.

V gene TRBV21-1 combines with J gene TRBJ2-7; no DNA check was done on the table's D call, TRBD1. TRBV21-1 is designated a pseudogene. The length of the CDR3 is 14 residues. The CDR3 region has the DNA TGTGCCAGCAGCAAAGATATGGACACCTACGAGCAGTACGTC. It translates to CASSKDMDTYEQYV.

V is TRBV29-1 and J is TRBJ1-2, with 8 bases matching TRBD1. Trimming cost V 4 bases and J 3 bases; bases outside gene matches: 7. This CDR3 is built from 14 residues. CDR1 is SQVTM and CDR2 is ANQGSEA in the germline V gene. CDR3 nucleotide sequence: TGCAGCGTTGCCCCCCGGACAGGGTACTATGGCTACACCTTC. Translating gives CSVAPRTGYYGYTF. Complete variable domain (other parts from reference TRBV29-1 and TRBJ1-2): SAVISQKPSRDICQRGTSLTIQCQVDSQVTMMFWYRQQPGQSLTLIATANQGSEATYESGFVIDKFPISRPNLTFSTLTVSNMSPEDSSIYLCSVAPRTGYYGYTFGSGTRLTVV.

This clonotype was recorded many times. The CDR3 here is CASSPDTLGTGVYEQYF. DNA of the CDR3: TGTGCCAGCTCACCAGATACCCTAGGGACAGGGGTCTACGAGCAGTACTTC. The chain has TRBV18 and TRBJ2-7, with 10 bases identical to TRBD1. J gave up 3 bases and V 2 bases, and 10 bases lay outside the gene matches. This CDR3 spans 17 amino acids. In germline, CDR1 is KGHSH, CDR2 LQKENI.

V is TRBV12-3 or TRBV12-4 and J is TRBJ1-6, with a weak D call TRBD1 (6 bases). Trimming removed 3 bases at V and 6 bases at J, with 9 bases between. The CDR3 is 14 amino acids. In nucleotides, the CDR3 is TGTGCCAGCAGTTTCCAGGGGTCTAATTCACCCCTCCACTTT. This sequence encodes CASSFQGSNSPLHF.

This clonotype was recorded many times. The rearrangement links TRBV6-2 or TRBV6-3 to TRBJ2-3; D possibly corresponds to TRBD1 (5 bases). The CDR3 contains 13 residues. CDR1 and CDR2 from the germline V gene are MNHEY and SVGEGT. Trimming left V 6 bases short and J 4 bases short, with 11 bases between. In DNA, the CDR3 is TGTGCCAGCAGACAGGCCAACGCAGATACGCAGTATTTT. Protein sequence: CASRQANADTQYF.

V is TRBV7-6 and J is TRBJ2-3; TRBD2 is a possible D gene (5 bases). Germline CDR1 reads SGHVS; CDR2 reads FNYEAQ. The germline V and J ends were trimmed by 5 bases and 3 bases, with 12 bases remaining between them. This CDR3 is 14 amino acids long. In DNA form, the CDR3 reads TGTGCCAGCAGCAGGACTGTAATGACAGATACGCAGTATTTT. Translating gives CASSRTVMTDTQYF.

This clonotype was picked up a small number of times. The chain carries TRBV5-6 and TRBJ2-5; D not resolved. The CDR3 is made up of 15 amino acids. Germline loops: CDR1 SGHDT, CDR2 YYEEEE. V was pared by 5 bases and J by 4 bases, with 18 bases between. Here the CDR3 reads CASSNFAAPGETQYF. The CDR3 DNA is TGTGCCAGCAGTAATTTCGCGGCCCCCGGAGAGACCCAGTACTTC.

In this sample, this clonotype turned up many times. The chain has TRBV29-1 and TRBJ1-1; 8 bases match TRBD1. The CDR3 totals 14 residues. V gave up 4 bases and J gave up 5 bases; unmatched junction bases: 9. Germline CDR1 SQVTM, CDR2 ANQGSEA. The CDR3 DNA reads TGCAGCGTTGTCCTCTTGACAGGGGTAACTGAAGCTTTCTTT. Encoded protein: CSVVLLTGVTEAFF.

The chain combines TRBV7-2 with TRBJ2-6, with a possible D match to TRBD1 (6 bases). CDR1 and CDR2 from the germline V gene are SGHTA and FQGNSA. The CDR3 consists of 16 residues. V dropped 5 bases and J dropped 0 bases, with 11 bases sitting between them. In DNA form, the CDR3 reads TGTGCCAGCAGCGTGGGGGCCTACTCTGGGGCCAACGTCCTGACTTTC. This codes for CASSVGAYSGANVLTF. Combining the CDR3 with reference TRBV7-2 and TRBJ2-6 gives the whole variable domain GAGVSQSPSNKVTEKGKDVELRCDPISGHTALYWYRQSLGQGLEFLIYFQGNSAPDKSGLPSDRFSAERTGGSVSTLTIQRTQQEDSAVYLCASSVGAYSGANVLTFGAGSRLTVL.

The CDR3 protein is CSARDPPSSGRMDTQYF. The CDR3 DNA reads as TGCAGTGCTAGAGATCCCCCCTCGAGCGGGAGGATGGATACGCAGTATTTT. The chain joins TRBV20-1 to TRBJ2-3; 9 bases map to TRBD2. Germline-derived CDR1 and CDR2 are DFQATT and SNEGSKA (reference sequence). Unmatched junction bases numbered 13, after V lost 0 bases and J lost 6 bases. The CDR3 runs to 17 residues.

The chain employs TRBV9 and TRBJ1-1, with D perhaps TRBD1 (6 bases). This CDR3 is built from 15 residues. Between the trimmed V and J ends, which lost 1 base and 5 bases, there was a span of 15 bases. Germline-derived CDR1 and CDR2 are SGDLS and YYNGEE. CDR3 amino acids: CASSVSQTGRTEAFF. CDR3 in DNA: TGTGCCAGCAGCGTATCCCAGACAGGACGAACTGAAGCTTTCTTT.

This clonotype was counted ten times or more. This chain connects TRBV7-9 to TRBJ2-1; TRBD2 might be the D (6 bases). The CDR3 contains 16 residues. Per the germline V gene, CDR1 is SEHNR and CDR2 is FQNEAQ (reference sequence). V was cut by 5 bases and J by 8 bases, with 22 bases left in between. The CDR3 sequence: CASSLPRGLGGDEQFF. In DNA form, the CDR3 reads TGTGCCAGCAGCCTCCCACGGGGCCTCGGGGGAGATGAGCAGTTCTTC.

Many counts were recorded for this clonotype. This rearrangement joins TRBV18 to TRBJ1-5; unclear D gene. This CDR3 contains 14 residues. Germline CDR1 KGHSH, CDR2 LQKENI. Deletions cut 2 bases from V and 3 bases from J, with 8 bases between. CDR3 DNA sequence: TGTGCCAGCTCACCAACCAGTAACAATCAGCCCCAGCATTTT. It encodes CASSPTSNNQPQHF.

This chain uses TRBV6-1 with TRBJ1-1; TRBD1 agrees at 7 bases. CDR1 and CDR2 (germline): MNHNS, SASEGT. With 10 bases clipped from V and 5 bases from J, the junction kept 16 bases outside the gene matches. This CDR3 contains 15 residues. The CDR3 nucleotides read TGTGCCAACTCTCAGGGGGGAACAGGGTCGACTGAAGCTTTCTTT. Translating gives CANSQGGTGSTEAFF.

Many counts were recorded for this clonotype. The J gene is TRBJ1-6, the V gene TRBV20-1; D gene unclear. Germline-derived CDR1 and CDR2 are DFQATT and SNEGSKA (reference sequence). V was clipped by 0 bases and J by 5 bases, with 8 bases between them. The CDR3 consists of 14 residues. The CDR3 DNA follows: TGCAGTGCTAGAGATCAACGGAATAATTCACCCCTCCACTTT. It translates to CSARDQRNNSPLHF.

This clonotype was seen only a few times. The rearrangement links TRBV5-5 to TRBJ2-6, with D perhaps matching TRBD1 (6 bases). With 6 bases removed from V and 2 bases from J, the gap between germline ends came to 18 bases. Germline CDR1 is SGHKS and CDR2 is YYEKEE (reference sequence). The CDR3 loop spans 17 amino acids. The CDR3 nucleotides read TGTGCCAGCAACAATCAGGGGTCTATGCCTGGGGCCAACGTCCTGACTTTC. The encoded protein is CASNNQGSMPGANVLTF.

This clonotype was detected only a few times. The rearrangement joins TRBV7-2 to TRBJ1-5; a possible D gene is TRBD1 (5 bases). Between the trimmed V and J ends, which lost 2 bases and 5 bases, there was a span of 22 bases. Germline values: CDR1 SGHTA, CDR2 FQGNSA. The CDR3 has 18 residues. The chain's CDR3 is CASSLWGGRELFDQPQHF. CDR3 nucleotides: TGTGCCAGCAGCTTATGGGGGGGAAGGGAGCTTTTCGATCAGCCCCAGCATTTT.

The chain uses TRBV7-9 and TRBJ1-2; D is ambiguous. The CDR3 spans 14 residues. Germline V CDR1 and CDR2: SEHNR, FQNEAQ (reference sequence). V gave up 5 bases and J gave up 3 bases, with 13 bases separating them. The CDR3 sequence is CASSQRTGDYGYTF. CDR3 nucleotide sequence: TGTGCCAGCAGCCAACGAACCGGAGACTATGGCTACACCTTC.